This TCR beta chain was identified during a study of shared clonotypes between healthy human individuals. Using immunoSEQ multiplex PCR, the repertoire was profiled, and TCRdb retains in-frame clones only, with some absent. The data contain 2 million or so clones, roughly 94% of them singletons. The CDR3 totals 16 residues. The germline V gene encodes CDR1 MNHNY and CDR2 SVGAGI (reference sequence). J lost 7 bases, V lost 6 bases, and 12 bases had no gene match. Sequencing was carried out using naive CD4+ T cells sorted from blood. Noted subset: CD45RA+ positively selected. The chain joins TRBV6-6 to TRBJ1-6, with 7 bases lining up with TRBD1. This receptor was obtained from a man younger than 35 in good health. The CDR3 DNA reads as TGTGCCAGCAGCATTCGACAGGGCGGGTTGAATTCACCCCTCCACTTT. Its translation is CASSIRQGGLNSPLHF.